Following are 23 T cell receptor beta chains from one sample sequenced in a study of monozygotic twins with inflammatory bowel disease. TCRdb re-called the 5' RACE reads and catalogs CDR3 proteins one per entry, DNA excluded. The sample totals fewer than 200,000 distinct CDR3 sequences. Sequencing was done on a sample of blood. The receptors were gathered from a human donor with ulcerative colitis or Crohn's disease, or a healthy co-twin of an affected twin (not recorded which).

V is TRBV7-8 and J is TRBJ2-6; TCRdb indicates TRBD1, and absent DNA this call remains unverified. The CDR3 loop spans 20 amino acids. Germline CDR1 and CDR2: SGHVS and FQNEAQ. CDR3 loop: CASKSTLAGTGGSGANVLTF. The full variable domain, in which reference TRBV7-8 and TRBJ2-6 provide the parts outside the CDR3, is GAGVSQSPRYKVAKRGQDVALRCDPISGHVSLFWYQQALGQGPEFLTYFQNEAQLDKSGLPSDRFFAERPEGSVSTLKIQRTQQEDSAVYLCASKSTLAGTGGSGANVLTFGAGSRLTVL.

The J gene is TRBJ1-5, the V gene TRBV20-1. The germline CDR1 and CDR2 sequences are DFQATT and SNEGSKA (reference sequence). The CDR3 runs 12 residues. Here the CDR3 reads CSATPTADYQHF.

This chain uses TRBV7-2 with TRBJ2-3; TCRdb calls TRBD1, which cannot be checked without DNA. Looked up from germline, CDR1 is SGHTA and CDR2 is FQGNSA. This CDR3 is built from 14 residues. CDR3 residues: CASSPGPSTDTQYF.

The chain carries TRBV5-1 and TRBJ2-7; the D gene TCRdb calls, TRBD1, cannot be checked with no DNA. The germline gives CDR1 SGHRS, CDR2 YFSETQ. The CDR3 has 17 amino acids. The CDR3 is CASSGEEGTGERYEQYF.

V gene TRBV7-9 combines with J gene TRBJ1-6. This CDR3 is 15 amino acids long. The germline V gene encodes CDR1 SEHNR and CDR2 FQNEAQ (reference sequence). CDR3: CASSLSGRRNSPLHF.

V is TRBV24-1 and J is TRBJ1-5; TCRdb proposes TRBD1, but this gene call is untestable without DNA. The CDR3 is 16 residues long. Germline V CDR1 and CDR2: KGHDR, SFDVKD. The CDR3 is CATSDPSTGGDQPQHF.

The J gene is TRBJ2-1, the V gene TRBV19. Germline CDR1 and CDR2: LNHDA and SQIVND (reference sequence). This CDR3 is built from 13 residues. The CDR3 sequence: CASSIVEVGEQFF.

The chain carries TRBV12-3 or TRBV12-4 and TRBJ2-5; absent DNA, TCRdb's TRBD2 call cannot be checked. CDR3 length equals 17 residues. The CDR3 region is CASSLATGRGYQETQYF.

The CDR3 is CASSGGANTGELFF. This chain links TRBV18 with TRBJ2-2; as DNA is missing, the TRBD2 call by TCRdb cannot be tested. Germline CDR1 KGHSH, CDR2 LQKENI. The CDR3 is 14 amino acids.

The chain links TRBV5-1 to TRBJ2-7; the TRBD1 assignment by TCRdb is unverifiable without DNA. The CDR3 is 16 amino acids. CDR1 is SGHRS and CDR2 is YFSETQ in the germline V gene. The CDR3 is CASTSGSNSGMGEQYF.

The chain is built from TRBV4-3 and TRBJ1-2. The CDR3 consists of 15 residues. The germline gives CDR1 LGHNA, CDR2 YSLEER. The CDR3 here is CASSQDSRQRYGYTF.

The V gene is TRBV4-2, the J gene TRBJ2-1; checking the TCRdb D call of TRBD1 is not possible without DNA. The CDR3 is 15 amino acids. In germline, CDR1 is LGHNA, CDR2 YNFKEQ. The CDR3 protein is CASSLSGEGGHEQFF.

The chain recombines TRBV29-1 with TRBJ2-2; as DNA is missing, the TRBD2 call by TCRdb cannot be tested. Germline loops: CDR1 SQVTM, CDR2 ANQGSEA. The CDR3 spans 15 residues. CDR3 region: CSVLGLAPNTGELFF.

This chain connects TRBV7-2 to TRBJ1-3; TCRdb's D call of TRBD1 is untestable without DNA. This CDR3 has 15 amino acids. CDR1 SGHTA and CDR2 FQGNSA come from the germline V gene. CDR3 sequence: CASSQRGLAGNTIYF.

This chain uses TRBV24-1 with TRBJ2-1; there is no DNA to check the TCRdb D call of TRBD2. CDR1 KGHDR and CDR2 SFDVKD come from the germline V gene. The CDR3 totals 16 residues. CDR3 region: CATSDFEGREKNEQFF.

The genes are TRBV30 and TRBJ2-1; as DNA is missing, the TRBD1 call by TCRdb cannot be tested. Germline lookup yields CDR1 GTSNPN and CDR2 SVGIG (reference sequence). This CDR3 is 13 amino acids long. The CDR3 protein is CAWSGIRGGEQFF. Looking up the rest from reference TRBV30 and TRBJ2-1 gives the full variable domain: SQTIHQWPATLVQPVGSPLSLECTVEGTSNPNLYWYRQAAGRGLQLLFYSVGIGQISSEVPQNLSASRPQDRQFILSSKKLLLSDSGFYLCAWSGIRGGEQFFGPGTRLTVL.

J is TRBJ2-7 and V is TRBV12-3 or TRBV12-4; TCRdb's D gene call, TRBD1, goes unchecked for lack of DNA. The CDR3 extends over 13 amino acids. CDR3 protein: CASSLAFRDRQYF.

The V call is TRBV3-1, the J call TRBJ2-7. Germline V gene data show CDR1 as LGHDT and CDR2 as YNNKEL (reference sequence). The CDR3 consists of 14 residues. CDR3 region: CASTLSHSSYEQYF.

The V gene is TRBV5-1, the J gene TRBJ1-2. The CDR3 runs 13 residues. CDR1 and CDR2 from the germline V gene are SGHRS and YFSETQ. The CDR3 here is CASSLPSYYGYTF.

This chain connects TRBV5-1 to TRBJ2-2; the TCRdb D gene call, TRBD2, has no DNA to confirm it. The CDR3 spans 20 residues. Germline V gives CDR1 SGHRS, CDR2 YFSETQ. CDR3 in amino acids: CASSRAPGTSGGANTGELFF.

The gene calls are TRBV4-2 and TRBJ1-6; as DNA is missing, the TRBD1 call by TCRdb cannot be tested. The length of the CDR3 is 11 residues. The germline gives CDR1 LGHNA, CDR2 YNFKEQ. The CDR3 protein is CASSLAGQYHF.

The CDR3 is CASSLAAGLSYEQYF. The chain links TRBV7-2 to TRBJ2-7; TCRdb calls TRBD2, which cannot be checked without DNA. The germline CDR1 and CDR2 sequences are SGHTA and FQGNSA. The CDR3 is 15 residues long.

The chain has TRBV5-1 and TRBJ2-2; TCRdb's D call of TRBD1 is untestable without DNA. In germline, CDR1 is SGHRS, CDR2 YFSETQ. This CDR3 region has 15 residues. The CDR3: CASSRQGGNTGELFF.